Each of the 3 T cell receptor beta chains below was sequenced from the same sample in a study of T cell repertoires in cytomegalovirus infection. Antigens for these TCRs are unknown. Each CDR3 protein is one row after TCRdb ran MiXCR on the reads. The sample includes approximately 990,000 distinct CDR3 sequences, roughly 31% of them seen just once. The material sequenced was cultured CD8+ T cells from PBMCs, taken from culture after CMV antigen stimulation. Receptors were obtained from a human donor in good health (CMV status not recorded). Some clones in this sample may be carry-over from other donors' samples.

V usage is TRBV12-3 or TRBV12-4 and J usage is TRBJ2-7, with 9 bases matching TRBD1. V trimming: 5 bases; J trimming: 4 bases; junction bases outside the gene matches: 9. The CDR3 spans 15 residues. The CDR3: CASSLPGTGRYEQYF. CDR3 DNA: TGTGCCAGCAGTCTCCCCGGGACAGGGCGGTACGAGCAGTACTTC.

This clonotype was seen only a few times. J is TRBJ1-5 and V is TRBV6-2 or TRBV6-3; weak D call: TRBD1 (5 bases). Germline loops: CDR1 MNHEY, CDR2 SVGEGT. This CDR3 spans 14 amino acids. V was trimmed by 7 bases and J by 7 bases, leaving 17 bases between them. In DNA form, the CDR3 reads TGTGCCAGCACCACAACGGCCGGGGGGCAGCCCCAGCATTTT. Translating gives CASTTTAGGQPQHF.

The chain links TRBV10-3 to TRBJ1-2; 12 bases fit TRBD1. Unmatched junction bases numbered 13, after V lost 1 base and J lost 4 bases. The germline V gene has CDR1 ENHRY and CDR2 SYGVKD. This CDR3 comprises 19 residues. The CDR3 region has the DNA TGTGCCATCAGTGAGTTGACCCGGGACAGGGGGCGCGGGAGCTATGGCTACACCTTC. Protein product: CAISELTRDRGRGSYGYTF.